The 25 T cell receptor beta chains below were found in one sample sequenced in a study of immune heterogeneity within non-small cell lung tumors. Template came from bulk tumor genomic DNA, at roughly 580 ng per sample. Collection of several biopsies per primary tumor, spaced far apart, took place during surgery. The study cohort was described as untreated, and its members had newly diagnosed non-small cell lung cancer. They went on to have curative surgery. Using 32 V and 13 J primers, multiplex PCR amplified TCR beta CDR3. TCRdb fed the multiplex PCR reads into MiXCR, producing one record per CDR3 protein. The table includes some 11,000 distinct CDR3 sequences, approximately 20% detected once. Sample: lung tumor tissue. The receptors come from a man in his 60s with non-small cell lung cancer.

Judged by abundance, this clonotype is medium-sized. This sequence joins TRBV12-3 or TRBV12-4 and TRBJ1-3; TRBD1 matches 7 bases. V gave up 3 bases and J gave up 4 bases; unmatched junction bases: 6. CDR3 length: 15 residues. CDR3 sequence reads: CASSFHRGDGNTIYF. Written as DNA, the CDR3 is TGTGCCAGCAGTTTCCACAGGGGTGACGGAAACACCATATATTTT.

This chain connects TRBV5-1 to TRBJ1-2; D is perhaps TRBD1 (5 bases). V lost 4 bases to trimming and J lost 6 bases, with 10 bases between them. CDR1 and CDR2 (germline): SGHRS, YFSETQ. The CDR3 has 12 amino acids. The CDR3: CASSGGPHGYTF. CDR3 DNA: TGCGCCAGCAGCGGGGGACCCCATGGCTACACCTTC. The full variable domain, its missing parts supplied by reference TRBV5-1 and TRBJ1-2, is KAGVTQTPRYLIKTRGQQVTLSCSPISGHRSVSWYQQTPGQGLQFLFEYFSETQRNKGNFPGRFSGRQFSNSRSEMNVSTLELGDSALYLCASSGGPHGYTFGSGTRLTVV.

This clonotype was found a few times. The rearrangement joins TRBV20-1 to TRBJ2-3; 11 bases line up with TRBD2. The CDR3 consists of 18 residues. V dropped 5 bases and J dropped 0; count of bases not matched to a gene: 13. CDR1 is DFQATT, CDR2 SNEGSKA, per germline (reference sequence). CDR3 sequence: CSAQPTSGSYISTDTQYF. Here the CDR3 DNA reads TGCAGTGCTCAACCTACTAGCGGGAGTTACATTAGCACAGATACGCAGTATTTT.

This clonotype was seen only a few times. The chain combines TRBV19 with TRBJ1-1; possible D gene TRBD1, 5 bases. Trimming removed 2 bases at V and 8 bases at J, with 15 bases between. Germline CDR1 is LNHDA and CDR2 is SQIVND (reference sequence). The CDR3 contains 14 residues. CDR3 nucleotide sequence: TGTGCCAGTAGTATAAGTTCGGGTTGGGGGGAAGCTTTCTTT. Its protein is CASSISSGWGEAFF.

The rearrangement links TRBV7-2 to TRBJ2-1; 8 nucleotides agree with TRBD2. V lost 4 bases to trimming and J lost 4 bases; unmatched junction nucleotides: 3. From germline, CDR1 is SGHTA and CDR2 FQGNSA. The CDR3 is made up of 14 amino acids. CDR3 coding DNA: TGTGCCAGCAGCTACGGGGGGGGATACAATGAGCAGTTCTTC. As protein: CASSYGGGYNEQFF.

The chain joins TRBV18 to TRBJ2-7; D might be TRBD1 (5 bases). CDR1 KGHSH and CDR2 LQKENI come from the germline V gene. V was pared by 2 bases and J by 5 bases, with 10 bases between. The CDR3 is 13 amino acids. This chain's CDR3 is CASSPGRVNEQYF. The CDR3 DNA is TGTGCCAGCTCACCAGGCAGGGTTAACGAGCAGTACTTC. The entire variable domain, with the rest obtained from reference TRBV18 and TRBJ2-7, is as follows: NAGVMQNPRHLVRRRGQEARLRCSPMKGHSHVYWYRQLPEEGLKFMVYLQKENIIDESGMPKERFSAEFPKEGPSILRIQQVVRGDSAAYFCASSPGRVNEQYFGPGTRLTVT.

By its share, this clonotype is medium-sized. The chain links TRBV12-3 or TRBV12-4 to TRBJ1-5; 11 bases fit TRBD1. The J segment lost 4 bases and the V segment lost 5 bases, leaving 4 bases of the junction unmatched. This CDR3 is 15 amino acids long. CDR3 region: CASSLGTGGNQPQHF. Written as DNA, the CDR3 is TGTGCCAGCAGTCTAGGGACAGGGGGAAATCAGCCCCAGCATTTT.

CDR3 protein: CASSQGRSGYDTQYF. CDR3 coding DNA: TGTGCCAGCAGCCAAGGACGGAGCGGATACGATACGCAGTATTTT. The V and J genes are TRBV4-2 and TRBJ2-3; D perhaps matches TRBD2 (5 bases). V lost 1 base and J 6 bases, leaving 14 bases between the germline ends. Germline values: CDR1 LGHNA, CDR2 YNFKEQ. This CDR3 contains 15 residues.

This clonotype was seen a handful of times. V is TRBV3-1 and J is TRBJ2-7; 9 bases align to TRBD2. The CDR3 is 15 amino acids. With 3 bases clipped from V and 4 bases from J, the junction kept 7 bases outside the gene matches. Germline CDR1 reads LGHDT; CDR2 reads YNNKEL (reference sequence). CDR3 amino acids: CASSQVAGVGYEQYF. The CDR3 DNA is TGTGCCAGCAGCCAGGTAGCGGGAGTGGGTTACGAGCAGTACTTC.

As for this clonotype: The junction differs from germline at one of its ends, possibly a read error. Here the CDR3 reads CAISSGHPPYEQYF. The DNA for the CDR3 is TGTGCCATCAGCTCAGGGCATCCACCCTACGAGCAGTACTTC. This rearrangement joins TRBV11-3 to TRBJ2-7; D is possibly TRBD1 (5 bases). The length of the CDR3 is 14 residues. Looked up from germline, CDR1 is SGHNT and CDR2 is YENEEA.

The genes are TRBV6-6 and TRBJ2-3; 9 bases are a match to TRBD2. V was pared by 3 bases and J by 2 bases, with 9 bases of the junction left unmatched. CDR1 and CDR2 (germline): MNHNY, SVGAGI (reference sequence). The CDR3 contains 17 residues. The chain's CDR3 is CASSYSVAGVDTDTQYF. CDR3 sequence (DNA): TGTGCCAGCAGTTATTCGGTAGCGGGAGTAGACACAGATACGCAGTATTTT.

The chain links TRBV20-1 to TRBJ1-1, with TRBD1 matching 10 bases. Germline CDR1 DFQATT, CDR2 SNEGSKA (reference sequence). This CDR3 spans 12 amino acids. Germline trimming cut 6 bases from V and 11 bases from J; bases unmatched to any gene: 9. The CDR3 bases are TGCAGTGCCCAAGTTGGGACAGGGGCCGCTTTCTTT. Its protein product is CSAQVGTGAAFF.

Points on this clonotype: The junction shows a germline mismatch at one end, possibly a read error. The genes are TRBV30 and TRBJ1-1; perhaps TRBD1 as D (5 bases). There are 14 residues in the CDR3. The V gene's germline CDR1 is GTSNPN and CDR2 SVGIG (reference sequence). CDR3 sequence: CSWTKTGRNTEAFF. Here the CDR3 DNA reads TGTTCCTGGACTAAGACGGGACGGAACACTGAAGCTTTCTTT.

This clonotype is labeled medium-sized (0.01 to 0.1%). The V call is TRBV11-3, the J call TRBJ2-1, with TRBD2 matching 8 bases. CDR3 length: 15 amino acids. Germline-derived CDR1 and CDR2 are SGHNT and YENEEA. J gave up 3 bases and V 5 bases, and 6 bases lay outside the gene matches. The CDR3 DNA sequence: TGTGCCAGCAGCCCTCAAGCGGGAGACTACAATGAGCAGTTCTTC. It yields the protein CASSPQAGDYNEQFF.

In this sample, this clonotype turned up a few times. V usage is TRBV9 and J usage is TRBJ2-1; TRBD2 matches 14 bases. Losses at the gene ends were 4 bases for V and 8 bases for J; bases not matched to a gene: 5. Germline loops: CDR1 SGDLS, CDR2 YYNGEE. The CDR3 sequence is 15 residues long. CDR3 sequence (DNA): TGTGCCAGCAGCTCAGGGACTAGCGGGAGCCATGAGCAGTTCTTC. Residues: CASSSGTSGSHEQFF. The entire variable domain, with the rest obtained from reference TRBV9 and TRBJ2-1, is as follows: DSGVTQTPKHLITATGQRVTLRCSPRSGDLSVYWYQQSLDQGLQFLIQYYNGEERAKGNILERFSAQQFPDLHSELNLSSLELGDSALYFCASSSGTSGSHEQFFGPGTRLTVL.

By share, this clonotype counts as medium-sized (0.01 to 0.1%). This chain connects TRBV11-2 to TRBJ1-1, with D unclear. The germline V and J ends were trimmed by 3 bases and 0 bases, with 14 bases remaining between them. The CDR3 sequence is 16 residues long. Germline V gene data show CDR1 as SGHAT and CDR2 as FQNNGV. The CDR3 loop reads CASSFVSSQMNTEAFF. The CDR3 DNA reads TGTGCCAGCAGCTTCGTTTCGTCGCAGATGAACACTGAAGCTTTCTTT.

This clonotype is medium-sized within its sample. This chain joins TRBV12-3 or TRBV12-4 and TRBJ1-4, with TRBD1 matching 10 bases. The CDR3 extends over 16 amino acids. The ends lost 5 bases at V and 6 bases at J; junction bases unmatched: 9. Here the CDR3 reads CASSPRTGTGDEKLFF. CDR3 bases: TGTGCCAGCAGTCCTCGTACCGGGACAGGGGATGAAAAACTGTTTTTT.

Judged by abundance, this clonotype is medium-sized (0.01 to 0.1%). V gene TRBV12-3 or TRBV12-4 combines with J gene TRBJ1-4; D remains ambiguous. The germline V and J ends were trimmed by 4 bases and 0 bases, with 9 bases remaining between them. The CDR3 extends over 15 amino acids. The CDR3 protein is CASSSEFATNEKLFF. The CDR3 coding sequence is TGTGCCAGCAGTTCTGAATTTGCAACTAATGAAAAACTGTTTTTT.

This clonotype is classed as medium-sized. The chain has TRBV12-3 or TRBV12-4 and TRBJ1-6; the match to TRBD1 covers 8 bases. The CDR3 is 18 amino acids. Germline trimming cut 4 bases from V and 7 bases from J; bases unmatched to any gene: 15. The CDR3 coding sequence is TGTGCCAGCAGTTACCAGTGGGCAGGGGGCGACCCAAATTCACCCCTCCACTTT. Protein: CASSYQWAGGDPNSPLHF.

Concerning this clonotype: One end of the junction is discordant with germline, which a read error may explain. The chain recombines TRBV10-2 with TRBJ1-2, with 7 bases fitting TRBD1. Germline V CDR1 and CDR2: WSHSY, SAAADI. The CDR3 runs to 16 residues. The CDR3 sequence: CASSGPTGNPNYGCTF. Here the CDR3 DNA reads TGCGCCAGCAGTGGCCCGACAGGGAATCCTAACTATGGCTGCACCTTC.

By share, this clonotype counts as medium-sized. The chain employs TRBV19 and TRBJ1-2; possible D gene TRBD1, 6 bases. Germline values: CDR1 LNHDA, CDR2 SQIVND (reference sequence). The CDR3 contains 15 residues. Trimming took off 5 bases at V and 3 bases at J, with 16 bases between the two ends. Written as DNA, the CDR3 is TGTGCCAGTAGTCCGGCCCGACAGGTCTACTATGGCTACACCTTC. This codes for CASSPARQVYYGYTF.

This clonotype counts as medium-sized. The chain carries TRBV4-1 and TRBJ2-2; D gene unclear. The V end was cut by 0 bases, the J end by 4 bases, with 18 bases between. This CDR3 region has 18 residues. The germline V gene encodes CDR1 MGHRA and CDR2 YSYEKL. CDR3 in amino acids: CASSQDRRVEESTGELFF. CDR3 sequence (DNA): TGCGCCAGCAGCCAAGATCGCCGGGTGGAAGAGAGCACCGGGGAGCTGTTTTTT.

This clonotype showed up just once. This could be a read error, since a much larger clone is one nucleotide away. The chain recombines TRBV30 with TRBJ1-2; D might be TRBD1 (6 bases). From germline, CDR1 is GTSNPN and CDR2 SVGIG (reference sequence). Trimming pared 7 bases from V and 10 bases from J, leaving 16 bases between. The CDR3 has 11 residues. The CDR3 coding sequence is TGTGCCTTGACAACGGGACATTCCTACACCTTC. Translated: CALTTGHSYTF. Together with reference TRBV30 and TRBJ1-2, the CDR3 gives the full variable domain: SQTIHQWPATLVQPVGSPLSLECTVEGTSNPNLYWYRQAAGRGLQLLFYSVGIGQISSEVPQNLSASRPQDRQFILSSKKLLLSDSGFYLCALTTGHSYTFGSGTRLTVV.

The chain is built from TRBV5-1 and TRBJ2-1, with D unresolved. V was clipped by 2 bases and J by 6 bases, with 9 bases between them. This CDR3 is 13 amino acids long. Germline V gene data show CDR1 as SGHRS and CDR2 as YFSETQ. The CDR3 DNA sequence: TGCGCCAGCAGCTTACGGCAGTCCAATGAGCAGTTCTTC. Its translation: CASSLRQSNEQFF.

This clonotype was picked up a small number of times. The chain recombines TRBV2 with TRBJ2-5; a weak D match, TRBD1 (7 bases). Germline CDR1 and CDR2: SNHLY and FYNNEI. V shed 1 base and J shed 4 bases, with 25 bases lying between them. The CDR3 is made up of 19 amino acids. CDR3 coding DNA: TGTGCCAGCAGTGAAGAGTCGGGGGTGGGGACAGCTTTTCGAGAGACCCAGTACTTC. Protein product: CASSEESGVGTAFRETQYF.